The source of this TCR beta chain is a study of cytomegalovirus exposure and HLA in healthy donors. The method was immunoSEQ multiplex PCR; TCRdb's version includes in-frame clones alone and lacks a portion of them. The table shows 150,000 to 200,000 clones, with 80% to 85% occurring only once. The length of the CDR3 is 14 residues. CDR1 SEHNR and CDR2 FQNEAQ come from the germline V gene (reference sequence). J lost 2 bases, V lost 1 base, and 2 bases had no gene match. This chain uses TRBV7-9 with TRBJ2-7; 7 bases fit TRBD1. The sequencing input was PBMCs. The sequence derives from a woman under 40 in good health and CMV-seronegative. DNA for the CDR3: TGTGCCAGCAGCTTAGGGGGACAGCCCTACGAGCAGTACTTC. Residues: CASSLGGQPYEQYF.